A selection of T cell receptor beta chains follows, all from one sample in a study of blood T cell repertoires in COVID-19. TCRdb's table, derived via immunoSEQ multiplex PCR, lists solely in-frame clones and lacks some. The sample contains under 95,000 clones, 90% to 95% of which appear only once. Sequencing was done on a sample of peripheral blood. The receptors derive from a woman aged 50 to 60 in a cohort sampled during active COVID-19. Each CDR3 is given with its conserved first and last residue. Fields, in order: V gene, J gene, clone size, D gene, CDR3 protein, CDR3 DNA. The D gene is left open where the match is weak. Some rows have no size entry. The others give once, few or many, or a class for an expanded clone.

v_call: TRBV13
j_call: TRBJ2-7
clone_size: -
d_call: TRBD2
cdr3_aa: CASSPGGGIYEQYF
cdr3_nt: TGTGCCAGCAGCCCCGGGGGGGGGATCTACGAGCAGTACTTC

v_call: TRBV4-1
j_call: TRBJ1-5
clone_size: once
d_call: -
cdr3_aa: CASSQDPFMSNQPQHF
cdr3_nt: TGCGCCAGCAGCCAAGATCCCTTTATGAGCAATCAGCCCCAGCATTTT

v_call: TRBV19
j_call: TRBJ2-3
clone_size: -
d_call: TRBD1
cdr3_aa: CASSVAGGLDTQYF
cdr3_nt: TGTGCCAGTAGTGTGGCAGGGGGTTTAGATACGCAGTATTTT

v_call: TRBV2
j_call: TRBJ2-4
clone_size: -
d_call: -
cdr3_aa: CASSNPTEPKNIQYF
cdr3_nt: TGTGCCAGCAGTAACCCCACAGAACCCAAAAACATTCAGTACTTC

v_call: TRBV6-6
j_call: TRBJ2-3
clone_size: -
d_call: -
cdr3_aa: CASSYDTSTDTQYF
cdr3_nt: TGTGCCAGCAGTTACGACACCAGCACAGATACGCAGTATTTT

v_call: TRBV21-1
j_call: TRBJ2-1
clone_size: -
d_call: -
cdr3_aa: CASSKGPLKDNEQFF
cdr3_nt: TGTGCCAGCAGCAAAGGGCCGCTCAAAGACAATGAGCAGTTCTTC

v_call: TRBV30
j_call: TRBJ2-7
clone_size: few
d_call: -
cdr3_aa: CAMDRGGYEQYF
cdr3_nt: TGTGCCATGGACAGAGGAGGCTACGAGCAGTACTTC

v_call: TRBV5-1
j_call: TRBJ2-5
clone_size: once
d_call: TRBD2
cdr3_aa: CASSLAGSGGAQETQYF
cdr3_nt: TGCGCCAGCAGCTTGGCCGGAAGCGGGGGGGCCCAAGAGACCCAGTACTTC

v_call: TRBV18
j_call: TRBJ2-1
clone_size: -
d_call: -
cdr3_aa: CASSPSGSNEQFF
cdr3_nt: TGTGCCAGCTCACCGTCAGGGTCCAATGAGCAGTTCTTC

v_call: TRBV5-1
j_call: TRBJ2-7
clone_size: -
d_call: TRBD1
cdr3_aa: CASSLGQGRTYEQYF
cdr3_nt: TGCGCCAGCAGCTTGGGACAGGGGAGAACCTACGAGCAGTACTTC

v_call: TRBV3-1/TRBV3-2
j_call: TRBJ2-1
clone_size: -
d_call: -
cdr3_aa: CASSQRASQFF
cdr3_nt: TGTGCCAGCAGCCAAAGAGCATCGCAGTTCTTC

v_call: TRBV27
j_call: TRBJ2-3
clone_size: -
d_call: TRBD1
cdr3_aa: CAVSGTGLSDTQYF
cdr3_nt: TGTGCCGTCTCCGGGACAGGGTTGTCAGATACGCAGTATTTT

v_call: TRBV10-1
j_call: TRBJ1-1
clone_size: -
d_call: TRBD1
cdr3_aa: CASSGGPGQGDAEAFF
cdr3_nt: TGCGCCAGCAGCGGGGGTCCGGGACAGGGGGACGCTGAAGCTTTCTTT

v_call: TRBV9
j_call: TRBJ2-7
clone_size: -
d_call: TRBD2
cdr3_aa: CASSASRGGREQYF
cdr3_nt: TGTGCCAGCAGCGCCTCCCGGGGGGGCAGGGAGCAGTACTTC

v_call: TRBV7-2
j_call: TRBJ1-5
clone_size: -
d_call: TRBD1
cdr3_aa: CASSSGQGIQPQHF
cdr3_nt: TGTGCCAGCAGCTCGGGACAGGGTATTCAGCCCCAGCATTTT

v_call: TRBV5-1
j_call: TRBJ2-7
clone_size: once
d_call: -
cdr3_aa: CASSFGTIGRTSYEQYF
cdr3_nt: TGCGCCAGCAGCTTCGGTACAATTGGGCGGACTTCCTACGAGCAGTACTTC

v_call: TRBV6-5
j_call: TRBJ2-7
clone_size: -
d_call: -
cdr3_aa: CASRRQCEQYF
cdr3_nt: TGTGCCAGCAGACGACAGTGCGAGCAGTACTTC

v_call: TRBV5-5
j_call: TRBJ1-2
clone_size: -
d_call: -
cdr3_aa: CASSSEGGVGYGYTF
cdr3_nt: TGTGCCAGCAGCTCCGAAGGGGGGGTCGGCTATGGCTACACCTTC

v_call: TRBV4-2
j_call: TRBJ1-2
clone_size: -
d_call: -
cdr3_aa: CASSQWTGGEAGYTF
cdr3_nt: TGTGCCAGCAGCCAATGGACGGGGGGAGAGGCTGGCTACACCTTC

v_call: TRBV2
j_call: TRBJ1-2
clone_size: -
d_call: -
cdr3_aa: CASSDSPYGYTF
cdr3_nt: TGTGCCAGCAGCGACAGTCCCTATGGCTACACCTTC

v_call: TRBV2
j_call: TRBJ1-5
clone_size: -
d_call: -
cdr3_aa: CASRYMQNQPQHF
cdr3_nt: TGTGCCAGCAGGTACATGCAGAATCAGCCCCAGCATTTT

v_call: TRBV6-2/TRBV6-3
j_call: TRBJ2-7
clone_size: -
d_call: -
cdr3_aa: CASSSQGYEQYF
cdr3_nt: TGTGCCAGCAGTTCCCAGGGGTACGAGCAGTACTTC

v_call: TRBV5-1
j_call: TRBJ2-3
clone_size: -
d_call: TRBD1
cdr3_aa: CASRTGQGGITDTQYF
cdr3_nt: TGCGCCAGCAGGACGGGACAGGGGGGGATCACAGATACGCAGTATTTT

v_call: TRBV5-4
j_call: TRBJ2-1
clone_size: -
d_call: -
cdr3_aa: CASSLGDSGSYNEQFF
cdr3_nt: TGTGCCAGCAGCTTGGGGGACTCCGGCTCCTACAATGAGCAGTTCTTC

v_call: TRBV5-4
j_call: TRBJ2-3
clone_size: -
d_call: TRBD2
cdr3_aa: CASSLGLAGGSTDTQYF
cdr3_nt: TGTGCCAGCAGCTTGGGGTTAGCGGGAGGGAGCACAGATACGCAGTATTTT

v_call: TRBV2
j_call: TRBJ1-1
clone_size: once
d_call: TRBD1
cdr3_aa: CASKSDRASTEAFF
cdr3_nt: TGTGCCAGCAAGTCGGACAGGGCCTCGACTGAAGCTTTCTTT

v_call: TRBV7-3
j_call: TRBJ2-2
clone_size: -
d_call: -
cdr3_aa: CASSAQGGELFF
cdr3_nt: TGTGCCAGCAGCGCGCAGGGTGGGGAGCTGTTTTTT

v_call: TRBV3-1/TRBV3-2
j_call: TRBJ1-5
clone_size: -
d_call: -
cdr3_aa: CASSQGQIGNQPQHF
cdr3_nt: TGTGCCAGCAGCCAAGGGCAGATCGGCAATCAGCCCCAGCATTTT

v_call: TRBV12-5
j_call: TRBJ2-3
clone_size: -
d_call: TRBD2
cdr3_aa: CASGLVRLGGTPTRDTQYF
cdr3_nt: TGTGCTAGTGGTTTGGTACGCCTGGGAGGGACGCCAACACGAGATACGCAGTATTTT

v_call: TRBV2
j_call: TRBJ1-1
clone_size: -
d_call: TRBD1
cdr3_aa: CASSLPGQGRTEAFF
cdr3_nt: TGTGCCAGCAGTCTCCCGGGACAGGGTCGAACTGAAGCTTTCTTT

v_call: TRBV7-6
j_call: TRBJ1-1
clone_size: -
d_call: -
cdr3_aa: CASRYTKNTEAFF
cdr3_nt: TGTGCCAGCAGATACACAAAAAACACTGAAGCTTTCTTT

v_call: TRBV9
j_call: TRBJ2-1
clone_size: -
d_call: -
cdr3_aa: CASSTRLTSNEQFF
cdr3_nt: TGTGCCAGCAGCACGCGACTAACTAGCAATGAGCAGTTCTTC

v_call: TRBV7-2
j_call: TRBJ2-3
clone_size: -
d_call: TRBD2
cdr3_aa: CASSPSSGRIADTQYF
cdr3_nt: TGTGCCAGCAGCCCCTCTAGCGGGAGAATAGCAGATACGCAGTATTTT

v_call: TRBV2
j_call: TRBJ1-2
clone_size: once
d_call: -
cdr3_aa: CASSVQGYGYTF
cdr3_nt: TGTGCCAGCAGTGTGCAGGGCTATGGCTACACCTTC

v_call: TRBV3-1/TRBV3-2
j_call: TRBJ2-5
clone_size: -
d_call: TRBD1
cdr3_aa: CASSQEWDRVSGTQYF
cdr3_nt: TGTGCCAGCAGCCAAGAGTGGGACAGGGTCTCAGGGACCCAGTACTTC

v_call: TRBV9
j_call: TRBJ2-4
clone_size: -
d_call: -
cdr3_aa: CASSVAGDKNIQYF
cdr3_nt: TGTGCCAGCAGCGTAGCGGGAGACAAAAACATTCAGTACTTC

v_call: TRBV7-9
j_call: TRBJ1-6
clone_size: once
d_call: -
cdr3_aa: CASSLGIQERNSPLHF
cdr3_nt: TGTGCCAGCAGCTTAGGCATCCAGGAAAGGAATTCACCCCTCCACTTT